This T cell receptor (beta chain) is drawn from a study of T cells after yellow fever vaccination. The overall study: Preparation of fractions with low cell numbers was performed using SMART-Seq v4 Ultra Low Input.

The study made its TCR cDNA through 5'RACE template switching. That step introduced a universal primer site along with UMIs. TCRdb reprocessed the 5' RACE reads with MiXCR, giving one entry per CDR3 protein. Found here are roughly 180,000 distinct CDR3 sequences, approximately 6.2% of them singletons; the top ten hold roughly 3%. This clonotype was seen a handful of times. Its antigen is still unknown. With 5 bases clipped from V and 14 bases from J, the junction kept 4 bases outside the gene matches. The CDR3 consists of 11 residues. CDR1 and CDR2 (germline): DFQATT, SNEGSKA (reference sequence). Points from the study as a whole: Post-booster repertoires again held most primary-vaccination clones (about 95% CD4, around 90% CD8).

The clonotype was recovered from a man aged 18 to 30 who received the YFV17D yellow fever vaccine. Sequencing was performed on CD4+ T cells sorted from PBMCs, taken on the day of the first yellow fever vaccination. The chain has TRBV20-1 and TRBJ1-6; 9 bases are a match to TRBD1. The CDR3 spells CSAGDRATLHF. Here the CDR3 DNA reads TGCAGTGCTGGGGACAGGGCCACCCTCCACTTT.